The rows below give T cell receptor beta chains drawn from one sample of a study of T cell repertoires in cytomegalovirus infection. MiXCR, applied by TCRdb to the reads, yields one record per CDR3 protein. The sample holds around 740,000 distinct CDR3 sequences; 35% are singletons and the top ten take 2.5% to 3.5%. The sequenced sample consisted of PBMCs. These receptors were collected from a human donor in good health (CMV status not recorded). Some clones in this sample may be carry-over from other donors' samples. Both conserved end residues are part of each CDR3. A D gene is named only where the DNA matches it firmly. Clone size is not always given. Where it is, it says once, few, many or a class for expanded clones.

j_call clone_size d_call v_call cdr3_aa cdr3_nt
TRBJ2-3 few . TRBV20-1 CSANPRDSPLTDTQYF TGCAGTGCGAACCCTCGGGACTCCCCTTTAACAGATACGCAGTATTTT
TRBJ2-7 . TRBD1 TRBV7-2 CASSFIFDRGGEQYF TGTGCCAGCAGTTTTATTTTCGACAGGGGTGGCGAGCAGTACTTC
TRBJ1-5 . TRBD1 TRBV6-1 CASKTRQGIVQPQHF TGTGCCAGCAAAACCAGACAGGGAATTGTCCAGCCCCAGCATTTT
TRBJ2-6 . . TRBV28 CASTTMAGGPSSGANVLTF TGTGCCAGCACCACGATGGCGGGTGGGCCTAGCTCTGGGGCCAACGTCCTGACTTTC
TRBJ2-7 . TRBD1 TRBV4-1 CASSQDRGTGLYEQYF TGCGCCAGCAGCCAAGATCGGGGGACAGGCCTCTACGAGCAGTACTTC
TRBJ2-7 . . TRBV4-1 CASSQVGQTEQYF TGCGCCAGCAGCCAAGTAGGACAGACCGAGCAGTACTTC
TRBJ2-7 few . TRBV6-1 CASSEGLTGDYEQYF TGTGCCAGCAGTGAAGGTTTGACAGGAGACTACGAGCAGTACTTC
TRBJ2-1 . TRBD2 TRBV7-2 CASWDLLAGGIHETFF TGTGCCAGCTGGGACCTTTTAGCGGGTGGGATACATGAGACGTTCTTC
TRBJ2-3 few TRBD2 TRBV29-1 CSVRDSGSTDTQYF TGCAGCGTTCGGGATAGCGGGAGCACAGATACGCAGTATTTT
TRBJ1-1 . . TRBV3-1 CASSQDISMNTEAFF TGTGCCAGCAGCCAAGACATTTCCATGAACACTGAAGCTTTCTTT
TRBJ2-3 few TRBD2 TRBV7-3 CASGPGGTDTQYF TGTGCCAGCGGTCCGGGGGGGACAGATACGCAGTATTTT
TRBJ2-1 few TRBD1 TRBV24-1 CATSETPRTGTWDEQFF TGTGCCACCAGTGAAACACCCCGGACAGGGACTTGGGATGAGCAGTTCTTC
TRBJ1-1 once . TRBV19 CASSIEGGMNTEAFF TGTGCCAGTAGTATAGAGGGGGGGATGAACACTGAAGCTTTCTTT
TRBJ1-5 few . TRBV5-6 CASSLRRQGRYQPQHF TGTGCCAGCAGCTTGAGGCGGCAGGGAAGATATCAGCCCCAGCATTTT
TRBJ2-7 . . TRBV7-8 CASSLSDSGTYEQYF TGTGCCAGCAGCTTAAGCGATTCAGGGACCTACGAGCAGTACTTC
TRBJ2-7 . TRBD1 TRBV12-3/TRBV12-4 CASRPGQQTYEQYF TGTGCCAGCAGACCGGGACAGCAAACCTACGAGCAGTACTTC
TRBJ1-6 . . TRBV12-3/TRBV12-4 CASSLTQNSPLHF TGTGCCAGCAGTTTGACCCAGAATTCACCCCTCCACTTT
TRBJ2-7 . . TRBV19 CASSIVGRGPLYEQYF TGTGCCAGTAGTATAGTTGGTCGGGGGCCACTCTACGAGCAGTACTTC
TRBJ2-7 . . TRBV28 CATRTAYEQYF TGTGCCACCAGGACAGCCTACGAGCAGTACTTC
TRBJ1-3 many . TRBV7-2 CASSLHPGNTIYF TGTGCCAGCAGTCTGCACCCAGGAAACACCATATATTTT
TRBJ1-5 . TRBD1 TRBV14 CASSQAGGGQPQHF TGTGCCAGCAGCCAAGCAGGGGGCGGCCAGCCCCAGCATTTT
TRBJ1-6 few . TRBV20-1 CSARDLGSSSPLHF TGCAGTGCTAGAGATTTGGGGAGTAGTTCACCCCTCCACTTT
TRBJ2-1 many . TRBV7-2 CASSLVILGDEQFF TGTGCCAGCAGCTTAGTGATTCTTGGTGATGAGCAGTTCTTC
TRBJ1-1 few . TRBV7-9 CASSLDRSRLTEAFF TGTGCCAGCAGCTTAGATCGGAGCAGGCTCACTGAAGCTTTCTTT
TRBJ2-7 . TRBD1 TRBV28 CASSRTRQGNEQYF TGTGCCAGCAGCCGAACGCGACAGGGGAATGAGCAGTACTTC
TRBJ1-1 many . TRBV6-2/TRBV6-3 CASSQTRQGSGPEAFF TGTGCCAGCAGCCAGACCCGTCAGGGAAGTGGGCCTGAAGCTTTCTTT
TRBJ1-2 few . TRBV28 CASSGSGIGYTF TGTGCCAGCAGTGGTTCAGGGATTGGCTACACCTTC
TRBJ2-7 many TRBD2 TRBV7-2 CASSLAASGLSSYEQYF TGTGCCAGCAGCTTAGCGGCTAGCGGCTTGAGCTCCTACGAGCAGTACTTC